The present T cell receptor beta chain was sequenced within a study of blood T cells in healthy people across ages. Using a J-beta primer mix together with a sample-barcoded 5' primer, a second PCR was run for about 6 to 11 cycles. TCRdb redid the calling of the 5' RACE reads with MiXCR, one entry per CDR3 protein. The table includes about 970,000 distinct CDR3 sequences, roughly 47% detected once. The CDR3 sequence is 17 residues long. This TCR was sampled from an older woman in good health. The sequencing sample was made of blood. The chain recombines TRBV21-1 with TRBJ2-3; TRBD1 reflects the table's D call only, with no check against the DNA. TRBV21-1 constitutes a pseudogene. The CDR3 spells CAPVGREGNGGTDTQYF. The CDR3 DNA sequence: TGTGCCCCGGTAGGAAGGGAAGGGAATGGGGGCACAGATACGCAGTATTTT.